This T cell receptor beta chain was profiled in a study of blood T cell repertoires in COVID-19. Study-level information: COVID-19 samples, acute and convalescent, were from the United States, Italy and Spain. T cells, B-cell-depleted T cells, or PBMCs provided the cDNA or gDNA that served as material.

Germline CDR1 reads MRHNA; CDR2 reads SNTAGT. V was pared by 4 bases and J by 0 bases, with 10 bases between. This CDR3 is built from 15 residues. Sequencing was performed with immunoSEQ multiplex PCR; in TCRdb, only in-frame clones are kept and a portion is missing. The sample carries hundreds of thousands of clones, 89% recorded once. The Seattle patients joined while their infection was active and were tracked longitudinally afterward. Specimen: peripheral blood. This chain connects TRBV6-4 to TRBJ2-1; D may be TRBD2 (5 bases). The receptor's source is a man between 18 and 35 years old with COVID-19, enrolled during active disease. CDR3 loop: CASSGTPSSYNEQFF. DNA of the CDR3: TGTGCCAGCAGTGGGACTCCGAGCTCCTACAATGAGCAGTTCTTC.